This paragraph covers one T cell receptor beta chain sequence. Its recognized antigen is unknown. There are no base qualities to consult, and no much larger clone falls within one base. The data stem from a study of blood T cell repertoires in COVID-19 (TCRdb year 2020). For the study in its entirety: Collaborator samples came from the United States, Italy and Spain and covered acute and convalescent phases of COVID-19. Where HLA class I and class II types were available, the types were taken from metadata supplied by the sample provider, not from assay-based typing. The sample metadata nearly always contained a de-identified subject ID, COVID-19 status, age in years and sex. The prospective study material was composed of cDNA or gDNA derived from T cells, B-cell-depleted T cells, or PBMCs. The dataset comprised deeply sampled blood TCRbeta repertoires from subjects exposed to, actively infected with, or recovered from COVID-19. Samples came from the ongoing ImmuneRACE study (first 160 participants) plus 1,254 subjects from 6 global collaborators. A freely available public database, intended as a resource for researchers studying the immune response to SARS-CoV-2, is where the repertoires were released. Overall study results and their limits: The quantity of clinical and demographic metadata differed by source and by participant and was supplied without curation.

According to the germline V gene (reference sequence), CDR1 reads MNHNY and CDR2 reads SVGAGI. V gives up 6 bases and J gives up 5 bases, and the segment between their germline ends measures 13 bases. The CDR3 starts with the cysteine, ends with the phenylalanine, and has 13 residues. Only CDR3 DNA is held: 39 bases, read in frame from base 1. The immunoSEQ Assay, a bias-controlled multiplex PCR, was used to amplify TCRbeta CDR3 regions from genomic DNA. The source study handled its data this way. Nucleated cell counts per sample were estimated from amplification of reference gene primers within the assay. To quantify the absolute abundance of each unique TCRbeta CDR3 rearrangement, sequence reads were collapsed and filtered. Productive Simpson clonality was computed per sample as the square root of Simpson's diversity index over productive rearrangements. TCRdb carries this immuneACCESS record with in-frame sequences only. Its versions omit some clonotypes, under half of them owing to an unresolved V gene in the studies checked, with the rest unexplained. V and J calls plus clone size are reproduced from that table; the DNA served to infer D and trimming. Recorded for this sample are some 160,000 clones; around 83% of them occurred a single time. The ten most abundant clones make up roughly 19% of the sample.

A second Seattle source provided samples from volunteer blood donors who had recovered from COVID-19. Whole blood was collected in K2EDTA tubes by collaborating institutions according to the institutions' own protocols. For TCRbeta analysis, collaborators shipped samples in one of three forms: frozen whole blood, isolated PBMCs, or DNA extracted from either of those sample types. Sequencing input: peripheral blood. This chain is built from TRBV6-6 and TRBJ1-2; a tentative D call is TRBD1 (5 bases match). The TCR comes from a woman aged 70 to 79 who had recovered from COVID-19. The DNA is TGTGCCAGCAGACCCCCGGGGGGGTATGGCTACACCTTC. Translation gives CASRPPGGYGYTF.